These 24 T cell receptor beta chains came from one sample sequenced in a study of vaccination and CD4 T cells after COVID-19. TCRdb itself ran the PCR reads through MiXCR, one entry per CDR3 protein. Of fewer than 20,000 distinct CDR3 sequences listed, approximately 65% were seen once; the top ten hold around 0.92%. The starting material was CD4+ T cells from blood, obtained before SARS-CoV-2 vaccination. The source of these receptors is a human donor who had recovered from COVID-19.

The chain carries TRBV28 and TRBJ1-2, with 9 positions matching TRBD1. Losses at the gene ends were 6 bases for V and 11 bases for J; bases not matched to a gene: 10. The CDR3 covers 13 residues. Germline V gene sequence: CDR1 MDHEN, CDR2 SYDVKM. The DNA for the CDR3 is TGTGCCAGCAGGGCGGACAGGGGAAGGGGGTACACCTTC. Protein: CASRADRGRGYTF.

Details on this clonotype: The junction does not match germline at one end; this may be a read error. CDR3 in DNA: TGTGCTAGCAGCCCCGACCTAACAGATACGCAGTATTTT. It specifies CASSPDLTDTQYF. V and J are TRBV7-7 and TRBJ2-3, with D unclear. The CDR3 consists of 13 residues. Germline values: CDR1 SSHAT, CDR2 FNYEAQ (reference sequence).

The chain recombines TRBV7-9 with TRBJ2-1; 8 nucleotides align to TRBD2. CDR1 and CDR2 (germline): SEHNR, FQNEAQ (reference sequence). The V and J ends lost 5 bases and 6 bases, in that order; junction bases with no gene match: 0. The CDR3 is made up of 12 amino acids. The CDR3 bases are TGTGCCAGCAGCCGGGAGGGCAATGAGCAGTTCTTC. Protein: CASSREGNEQFF.

This clonotype was seen only a few times. This sequence joins TRBV6-5 and TRBJ1-6; weak D call: TRBD1 (6 bases). Trimming stripped 1 base from V and 3 bases from J, with 10 bases between. CDR3 size: 16 residues. Germline loops: CDR1 MNHEY, CDR2 SVGAGI. CDR3 sequence: CASSYLVGGYNSPLHF. The CDR3 DNA is TGTGCCAGCAGTTACTTGGTAGGGGGCTATAATTCACCCCTCCACTTT.

The genes are TRBV11-1 and TRBJ2-4, with 10 bases lining up with TRBD1. Germline V gives CDR1 SGHAT, CDR2 FQDESV (reference sequence). V lost 4 bases and J lost 4; bases outside the gene matches: 10. This CDR3 spans 17 amino acids. The CDR3 DNA is TGTGCCAGCAGCTCCGCGGCGACAGGGGGCACAAAAAACATTCAGTACTTC. Its protein product is CASSSAATGGTKNIQYF. Filled out from reference TRBV11-1 and TRBJ2-4, the complete variable domain reads EAEVAQSPRYKITEKSQAVAFWCDPISGHATLYWYRQILGQGPELLVQFQDESVVDDSQLPKDRFSAERLKGVDSTLKIQPAELGDSAMYLCASSSAATGGTKNIQYFGAGTRLSVL.

Regarding this clonotype: One end of the junction fails to match germline, which may point to a read error. The V and J genes are TRBV6-1 and TRBJ2-5; 8 nucleotides align to TRBD1. CDR3 size: 13 residues. Looked up from germline, CDR1 is MNHNS and CDR2 is SASEGT. In DNA, the CDR3 is TGTGCCAGCAGTGACAGGGGGCAAGTGACCCAGTACTTC. Amino acids: CASSDRGQVTQYF.

V usage is TRBV6-1 and J usage is TRBJ1-3; D call uncertain. V gave up 6 bases and J gave up 0 bases, with 18 bases separating them. The CDR3 length is 17 residues. Germline V gives CDR1 MNHNS, CDR2 SASEGT. DNA of the CDR3: TGTGCCAGCAGGCCCGGAGGAGGGTCTACCTCTGGAAACACCATATATTTT. This codes for CASRPGGGSTSGNTIYF.

As regards this clonotype: Because it lacks the conserved phenylalanine or tryptophan at the end, this CDR3 is likely a read error. No DNA is shown, since the ends of the CDR3 on it are uncertain; the CDR3 is the one TCRdb lists. The chain recombines TRBV19 with TRBJ2-1. Termini included, the CDR3 measures 13 amino acids. Germline V gene lookup returns CDR1 LNHDA and CDR2 SQIVND (reference sequence). CDR3 region: CASTQDEGFSGFL.

The genes are TRBV20-1 and TRBJ2-5; TRBD1 aligns across 7 bases. From germline, CDR1 is DFQATT and CDR2 SNEGSKA (reference sequence). This CDR3 is 12 amino acids long. V lost 7 bases and J lost 5; bases outside the gene matches: 7. The CDR3 nucleotides read TGCAGTGGCTGGACAGGACGGGAGACCCAGTACTTC. It translates to CSGWTGRETQYF.

The rearrangement joins TRBV20-1 to TRBJ1-2; D gene unclear. The V and J ends lost 0 bases and 4 bases respectively, with 12 bases between them. Germline V gene data show CDR1 as DFQATT and CDR2 as SNEGSKA (reference sequence). The CDR3 totals 14 residues. CDR3 protein: CSARDPRTFYGYTF. CDR3 nucleotide sequence: TGCAGTGCTAGAGACCCCCGAACCTTCTATGGCTACACCTTC.

The chain recombines TRBV7-2 with TRBJ2-4, with D perhaps matching TRBD1 or TRBD2 (5 bases each). The germline V gene encodes CDR1 SGHTA and CDR2 FQGNSA. The CDR3 contains 12 residues. V lost 3 bases and J 7 bases, leaving 7 bases between the germline ends. CDR3 protein: CASSFEGNIQYF. CDR3 in DNA: TGTGCCAGCAGCTTTGAGGGGAACATTCAGTACTTC.

V gene TRBV12-3 or TRBV12-4 combines with J gene TRBJ1-2; 7 bases align to TRBD1. CDR3 length: 13 amino acids. Germline trimming cut 6 bases from V and 8 bases from J; bases unmatched to any gene: 9. The CDR3 sequence is CASSVRQGQGYTF. The CDR3 bases are TGTGCCAGCAGCGTAAGACAGGGTCAGGGCTACACCTTC.

This clonotype showed up just a few times. J is TRBJ2-7 and V is TRBV5-4; possibly TRBD1 for D (6 bases). V was trimmed by 0 bases and J by 0 bases, leaving 10 bases between them. The CDR3 covers 15 residues. The germline gives CDR1 SGHNT, CDR2 YYREEE (reference sequence). CDR3 coding DNA: TGTGCCAGCAGCTTGGGACAGGATAGCTCCTACGAGCAGTACTTC. Protein: CASSLGQDSSYEQYF.

The chain combines TRBV6-2 or TRBV6-3 with TRBJ2-5; maybe TRBD2 (7 bases). V was cut by 0 bases and J by 4 bases, with 21 bases left in between. This CDR3 has 18 residues. The germline V gene has CDR1 MNHEY and CDR2 SVGEGT. Here the CDR3 reads CASSYSRGAGARRETQYF. The CDR3, as DNA: TGTGCCAGCAGTTACTCGAGGGGGGCGGGAGCCAGACGAGAGACCCAGTACTTC.

The chain recombines TRBV20-1 with TRBJ2-7; TRBD1 agrees at 8 bases. This CDR3 is built from 12 residues. The germline V gene has CDR1 DFQATT and CDR2 SNEGSKA (reference sequence). Trimming took 6 bases from V and 3 from J; bases not matched to a gene: 4. The CDR3 sequence: CSATGTGYEQYF. CDR3 nucleotides: TGCAGTGCCACCGGGACAGGCTACGAGCAGTACTTC.

This chain connects TRBV28 to TRBJ2-1, with 11 bases aligning to TRBD2. V trimming: 4 bases; J trimming: 4 bases; junction bases outside the gene matches: 6. CDR1 and CDR2 (germline): MDHEN, SYDVKM. The CDR3 loop spans 16 amino acids. The CDR3 DNA reads as TGTGCCAGCAGTTCCCGACTAGCGGGAACATACAATGAGCAGTTCTTC. This gives the protein CASSSRLAGTYNEQFF.

This clonotype was picked up a small number of times. The chain employs TRBV24-1 and TRBJ2-5; D not certain. The germline V gene encodes CDR1 KGHDR and CDR2 SFDVKD. V was trimmed by 2 bases and J by 5 bases, leaving 17 bases between them. This CDR3 contains 16 residues. The chain's CDR3 is CATSDSAQRIGETQYF. In DNA form, the CDR3 reads TGTGCCACCAGTGATTCGGCCCAGAGGATTGGGGAGACCCAGTACTTC.

On this clonotype itself: At one end the junction does not follow the germline gene, possibly because of a read error. The chain is built from TRBV6-5 and TRBJ2-1, with 7 bases aligning to TRBD2. CDR1 is MNHEY and CDR2 is SVGAGI in the germline V gene. This CDR3 region has 11 residues. Written as DNA, the CDR3 is TGTGCCAGCAGTTCATCTCGGGACTACAACTTC. As protein: CASSSSRDYNF.

This clonotype occurred a few times. This sequence joins TRBV15 and TRBJ2-2, with a tentative D call TRBD2 (6 bases). CDR1 and CDR2 from the germline V gene are LNHNV and YYDKDF (reference sequence). The CDR3 loop spans 15 amino acids. Deletions cut 0 bases from V and 6 bases from J, with 11 bases between. The CDR3 is CATSRDGWGAGELFF. The CDR3 region has the DNA TGTGCCACCAGCAGAGATGGATGGGGGGCCGGGGAGCTGTTTTTT. The full variable domain, its missing parts supplied by reference TRBV15 and TRBJ2-2, is DAMVIQNPRYQVTQFGKPVTLSCSQTLNHNVMYWYQQKSSQAPKLLFHYYDKDFNNEADTPDNFQSRRPNTSFCFLDIRSPGLGDTAMYLCATSRDGWGAGELFFGEGSRLTVL.

The gene calls are TRBV12-3 or TRBV12-4 and TRBJ1-2; D is perhaps TRBD1 (5 bases). Trimming shortened V by 3 bases and J by 8 bases, and 16 bases separated the two germline ends. The CDR3 loop spans 14 amino acids. CDR3 nucleotide sequence: TGTGCCAGCAGTTTTGGCGGGGGTACAGAGGGCTACACCTTC. Its translation: CASSFGGGTEGYTF.

This clonotype turned up a few times. This sequence joins TRBV7-2 and TRBJ2-7, with TRBD1 identical over 7 bases. Trimming cost V 6 bases and J 3 bases; bases outside gene matches: 5. In germline, CDR1 is SGHTA, CDR2 FQGNSA. This CDR3 has 13 amino acids. The CDR3 sequence is CASRDDRVYEQYF. In nucleotides, the CDR3 is TGTGCCAGCAGAGACGACAGGGTCTACGAGCAGTACTTC.

This clonotype has a single count. V and J are TRBV7-3 and TRBJ2-7; D is possibly TRBD2 (6 bases). This CDR3 is 15 amino acids long. With 4 bases removed from V and 7 bases from J, the gap between germline ends came to 20 bases. Per the germline V gene, CDR1 is SGHTA and CDR2 is FQGTGA. The DNA for the CDR3 is TGTGCCAGCAGCTCCGGGGGACGGACCTTGGAAGAGCAGTACTTC. Translation gives CASSSGGRTLEEQYF.

The chain combines TRBV29-1 with TRBJ2-7; either TRBD1 or TRBD2 may fit D (5 bases each). The CDR3 loop spans 14 amino acids. V dropped 5 bases and J dropped 2 bases, with 16 bases sitting between them. Germline CDR1 reads SQVTM; CDR2 reads ANQGSEA. DNA for the CDR3: TGCAGCGTTTGCCGGGACGCCGGTACCTACGAGCAGTACTTC. Its translation: CSVCRDAGTYEQYF.

V is TRBV16 and J is TRBJ2-7; no clear D gene. The CDR3 length is 12 residues. Trimming took off 1 base at V and 6 bases at J, with 7 bases between the two ends. The germline gives CDR1 KGHSY, CDR2 FQNENV. CDR3 sequence: CASSQYPAEQYF. CDR3 nucleotides: TGTGCCAGCAGCCAATATCCGGCCGAGCAGTACTTC. Looking up the rest from reference TRBV16 and TRBJ2-7 gives the full variable domain: GEEVAQTPKHLVRGEGQKAKLYCAPIKGHSYVFWYQQVLKNEFKFLISFQNENVFDETGMPKERFSAKCLPNSPCSLEIQATKLEDSAVYFCASSQYPAEQYFGPGTRLTVT.